A single sample is the source of the 8 T cell receptor beta chains below, sequenced in a study of blood T cell repertoires in COVID-19. Libraries were prepared by immunoSEQ multiplex PCR; TCRdb keeps only in-frame clonotypes and omits some of them. The data show approximately 150,000 clones, over 80% seen once. Sequencing was performed on peripheral blood. Every receptor here comes from a woman between 50 and 59 years old with acute or convalescent COVID-19.

The J gene is TRBJ2-7, the V gene TRBV6-2 or TRBV6-3; no definite D call. Trimming took 2 bases from V and 4 from J, leaving 3 bases between them. This CDR3 has 11 amino acids. Germline assignment: CDR1 MNHEY and CDR2 SVGEGT. CDR3 DNA: TGTGCCAGCAGTTACCCTTACGAGCAGTACTTC. Translated, it gives CASSYPYEQYF.

Here the CDR3 reads CASRSTGHPSYGYTF. CDR3 nucleotide sequence: TGTGCCAGTAGATCGACAGGACACCCTTCCTATGGCTACACCTTC. V and J are TRBV19 and TRBJ1-2; maybe TRBD1 (6 bases). Trimming removed 6 bases from V and 4 bases from J, with 18 bases in between. The CDR3 is made up of 15 amino acids. Germline V gives CDR1 LNHDA, CDR2 SQIVND (reference sequence).

This chain joins TRBV12-3 or TRBV12-4 and TRBJ2-7; D is unresolved. The CDR3 has 13 residues. Trimming removed 3 bases at V and 0 bases at J, with 6 bases between. CDR3 nucleotide sequence: TGTGCCAGCAGTTTGGGCAACTCCTACGAGCAGTACTTC. This translates into CASSLGNSYEQYF.

The chain employs TRBV24-1 and TRBJ1-2; no clear D. The CDR3 is made up of 14 amino acids. Germline V gives CDR1 KGHDR, CDR2 SFDVKD. V lost 4 bases and J 3 bases, leaving 11 bases between the germline ends. The CDR3 reads CATSENPQDYGYTF. The CDR3 DNA follows: TGTGCCACCAGTGAGAACCCCCAGGACTATGGCTACACCTTC.

The chain links TRBV5-1 to TRBJ1-2; a possible D gene is TRBD1 (5 bases). The germline V gene encodes CDR1 SGHRS and CDR2 YFSETQ. Trimming stripped 0 bases from V and 2 bases from J, with 17 bases between. The CDR3 sequence is 17 residues long. The DNA of the CDR3 is TGCGCCAGCAGCTTGGAACCCCGGGGGACGATAAACTATGGCTACACCTTC. It encodes CASSLEPRGTINYGYTF.

This chain connects TRBV5-1 to TRBJ2-7; D is uncertain. The V end was cut by 0 bases, the J end by 3 bases, with 7 bases between. In germline, CDR1 is SGHRS, CDR2 YFSETQ. The CDR3 has 13 amino acids. The CDR3 is CASSLGQDYEQYF. The CDR3 region has the DNA TGCGCCAGCAGCTTGGGGCAAGACTACGAGCAGTACTTC.

In this sample, this clone turned up a few times. This sequence joins TRBV5-5 and TRBJ2-5, with 9 bases identical to TRBD1. The V gene end was trimmed by 4 bases and the J gene end by 7 bases; junction bases not matched to a gene: 11. Germline V gene data show CDR1 as SGHKS and CDR2 as YYEKEE (reference sequence). This CDR3 has 15 residues. Written as DNA, the CDR3 is TGTGCCAGCAGCCTACAGGGGGCCCCCTCAGGGACCCAGTACTTC. It yields the protein CASSLQGAPSGTQYF.

This chain uses TRBV2 with TRBJ2-7; D might be TRBD1 (6 bases). This CDR3 is built from 12 residues. Trimming cost V 7 bases and J 4 bases, with 11 bases left between them. The germline V gene encodes CDR1 SNHLY and CDR2 FYNNEI. In nucleotides, the CDR3 is TGTGCCAGCATCTCGGACAGTTACGAGCAGTACTTC. Translating gives CASISDSYEQYF.